The clone carrying this T cell receptor (beta chain) was seen more than once but under ten times. The antigen remains undetermined. This sample is part of a study of T-cell memory formation after mild COVID-19. Overall study findings and caveats: Shrinking CD4+ clones resided mostly in CM and EM, and CD8+ ones in EMRA.

V lost 4 bases to trimming and J lost 9 bases; unmatched junction nucleotides: 9. This CDR3 has 16 residues. Germline CDR1 is SGHRS and CDR2 is YFSETQ. Each CDR3 protein gets one entry after TCRdb re-called the 5' RACE reads with MiXCR. The table lists approximately 100,000 distinct CDR3 sequences, approximately 12% of them singletons. The TCR comes from a man younger than 35 who had mild COVID-19 (a few samples of this study predate the infection). Cell type and time point are not known. The rearrangement joins TRBV5-1 to TRBJ2-1; 14 bases agree with TRBD2. The sequenced material came from PBMCs or a T cell subset sorted from them (not recorded which). As DNA, the CDR3 is TGCGCCAGCAGCCGCTGGACTAGCGGGGGGAACGGTGAGCAGTTCTTC. Encoded protein: CASSRWTSGGNGEQFF.